The 29 T cell receptor beta chains presented below share a single source sample, sequenced in a study of CD8 T cells in ankylosing spondylitis. TCRdb re-derived calls from the 5' RACE reads in MiXCR, one entry per CDR3 protein. Altogether more than 300,000 distinct CDR3 sequences are present, around 8% being singletons, with the ten largest covering about 15%. The antigens for these receptors are not known. Study-wide findings and caveats: What seemed typical of ankylosing spondylitis blood was a TCR beta motif built from about 8 highly homologous variants.

The sample consisted of blood, either unsorted or a sorted T cell fraction (not recorded which). The receptors here all came from a male donor with ankylosing spondylitis.

The rearrangement uses TRBV3-1 and TRBJ2-5, with 8 nucleotides matching TRBD1. V was pared by 4 bases and J by 1 base, with 5 bases of the junction left unmatched. The CDR3 totals 15 residues. CDR1 is LGHDT, CDR2 YNNKEL, per germline (reference sequence). The CDR3 loop reads CASSLMTGVQETQYF. Written as DNA, the CDR3 is TGTGCCAGCAGCCTGATGACAGGGGTCCAAGAGACCCAGTACTTC.

This clonotype was recorded at least ten times. V usage is TRBV29-1 and J usage is TRBJ1-1; D ambiguous. V was pared by 8 bases and J by 1 base, with 8 bases between. CDR3 size: 11 residues. CDR1 is SQVTM, CDR2 ANQGSEA, per germline. CDR3 in DNA: TGCAGCTCCGACACGAACACTGAAGCTTTCTTT. Its translation: CSSDTNTEAFF.

The chain recombines TRBV20-1 with TRBJ2-1; 10 bases are shared with TRBD2. This CDR3 has 15 residues. Germline loops: CDR1 DFQATT, CDR2 SNEGSKA (reference sequence). V was pared by 6 bases and J by 4 bases, with 9 bases of the junction left unmatched. CDR3 region: CSALPGTSAYNEQFF. In DNA form, the CDR3 reads TGCAGTGCCCTCCCTGGGACTAGCGCGTACAATGAGCAGTTCTTC.

This clonotype has only a few counts. The chain joins TRBV12-3 or TRBV12-4 to TRBJ1-1, with a weak D call TRBD1 (5 bases). V lost 4 bases, J lost 4 bases, and 19 bases lay in between. This CDR3 has 16 residues. CDR3: CASSSRVDGGGTEAFF. CDR3 sequence (DNA): TGTGCCAGCAGTTCCCGGGTTGACGGCGGGGGCACTGAAGCTTTCTTT.

This clonotype appeared many times. This sequence joins TRBV7-2 and TRBJ1-1, with 7 bases aligning to TRBD1. Trimming cost V 2 bases and J 8 bases; bases outside gene matches: 11. The CDR3 loop spans 15 amino acids. CDR1 and CDR2 from the germline V gene are SGHTA and FQGNSA. DNA of the CDR3: TGTGCCAGCAGCTTATACAGTTCGGGGGACAGAGAAGCTTTCTTT. Its translation: CASSLYSSGDREAFF. Using reference TRBV7-2 and TRBJ1-1 for the parts outside the CDR3, the full variable domain is GAGVSQSPSNKVTEKGKDVELRCDPISGHTALYWYRQSLGQGLEFLIYFQGNSAPDKSGLPSDRFSAERTGGSVSTLTIQRTQQEDSAVYLCASSLYSSGDREAFFGQGTRLTVV.

This chain connects TRBV6-2 or TRBV6-3 to TRBJ2-7; 10 bases agree with TRBD2. The CDR3 runs to 15 residues. Germline V gene sequence: CDR1 MNHEY, CDR2 SVGEGT. V gave up 2 bases and J gave up 5 bases; unmatched junction bases: 6. CDR3: CASSYGPSGRDEQYF. For the CDR3, the DNA is TGTGCCAGCAGTTACGGACCCAGCGGGAGGGACGAGCAGTACTTC.

At least ten counts were recorded for this clonotype. The rearrangement joins TRBV7-9 to TRBJ2-1; 9 positions match TRBD2. The V segment lost 3 bases and the J segment 8 bases; nucleotides outside the gene matches: 8. Germline CDR1 and CDR2: SEHNR and FQNEAQ (reference sequence). There are 15 residues in the CDR3. The CDR3 loop reads CASSLFAGGSHEQFF. As DNA, the CDR3 is TGTGCCAGCAGCTTGTTCGCGGGAGGGAGCCATGAGCAGTTCTTC.

This clonotype was detected a few times. The chain recombines TRBV29-1 with TRBJ2-7, with TRBD1 identical over 7 bases. The germline V gene encodes CDR1 SQVTM and CDR2 ANQGSEA. Germline trimming cut 5 bases from V and 3 bases from J; bases unmatched to any gene: 10. This CDR3 region has 14 residues. In DNA form, the CDR3 reads TGCAGCGTTACGGGGACAGCCATCAGCTACGAGCAGTACTTC. Residues: CSVTGTAISYEQYF.

V gene TRBV30 combines with J gene TRBJ1-5; unclear D gene. Trimming removed 3 bases from V and 3 bases from J, with 9 bases in between. Germline CDR1 GTSNPN, CDR2 SVGIG (reference sequence). The CDR3 loop spans 13 amino acids. This CDR3 reads CAWRDGVNQPQHF. In DNA form, the CDR3 reads TGTGCCTGGAGGGACGGCGTCAATCAGCCCCAGCATTTT.

In its sample, this clonotype was seen many times. The genes are TRBV10-3 and TRBJ1-3, with TRBD1 matching over 7 bases. The CDR3 consists of 15 residues. Losses at the gene ends were 4 bases for V and 3 bases for J; bases not matched to a gene: 6. Germline V gene data show CDR1 as ENHRY and CDR2 as SYGVKD. The CDR3 loop reads CAISGGQLNGNTIYF. The CDR3 DNA sequence: TGTGCCATCAGTGGGGGACAGCTAAATGGAAACACCATATATTTT.

This clonotype was counted only a few times. The chain joins TRBV6-2 or TRBV6-3 to TRBJ2-3, with unresolved D. CDR3 size: 11 residues. Trimming removed 9 bases at V and 6 bases at J, with 10 bases between. Looked up from germline, CDR1 is MNHEY and CDR2 is SVGEGT. Here the CDR3 reads CASRLGDTQYF. CDR3 nucleotides: TGTGCCAGTCGTCTTGGTGATACGCAGTATTTT.

This clonotype showed up many times. At one end, the junction sequence differs from germline, possibly due to a read error. The chain has TRBV29-1 and TRBJ2-1; TRBD1 matches at 7 bases. Germline CDR1 is SQVTM and CDR2 is ANQGSEA. This CDR3 has 14 amino acids. CDR3: CSVEDRVPVNEQFF. CDR3 nucleotide sequence: TGCAGCGTAGAAGACAGGGTACCGGTCAATGAGCAGTTCTTC.

This clonotype was recorded many times. The chain couples TRBV4-3 to TRBJ1-5; D gene ambiguous. Germline V gene sequence: CDR1 LGHNA, CDR2 YSLEER. Trimming removed 0 bases at V and 5 bases at J, with 5 bases between. The CDR3 length is 13 residues. In DNA form, the CDR3 reads TGCGCCAGCAGCCAAGATTTGCATCAGCCCCAGCATTTT. Translated, it gives CASSQDLHQPQHF.

This clonotype has more than one count but fewer than ten. The rearrangement joins TRBV20-1 to TRBJ2-5; maybe TRBD2 (6 bases). The V and J ends lost 0 bases and 7 bases respectively, with 15 bases between them. From germline, CDR1 is DFQATT and CDR2 SNEGSKA (reference sequence). The CDR3 loop spans 14 amino acids. The DNA of the CDR3 is TGCAGTGCTAGAGATGCTCGGGGGATCGGGACCCAGTACTTC. It translates to CSARDARGIGTQYF.

The J gene is TRBJ1-4, the V gene TRBV12-3 or TRBV12-4, with 9 nucleotides matching TRBD1. This CDR3 spans 15 amino acids. V shed 5 bases and J 5 bases; nucleotides not matched to a gene: 6. The CDR3 is CASSQTGTGNEKLFF. CDR3 nucleotide sequence: TGTGCCAGCAGTCAGACCGGGACAGGGAATGAAAAACTGTTTTTT.

A few counts support this clonotype. V is TRBV14 and J is TRBJ1-6; D ambiguous. Trimming removed 0 bases from V and 7 bases from J, with 7 bases in between. The CDR3 consists of 14 residues. Germline CDR1 is SGHDN and CDR2 is FVKESK. In nucleotides, the CDR3 is TGTGCCAGCAGCCAAGACAGGATAAATTCACCCCTCCACTTT. It yields the protein CASSQDRINSPLHF.

This clonotype turned up a few times. The chain uses TRBV4-2 and TRBJ2-1; D is perhaps TRBD2 (6 bases). V dropped 4 bases and J dropped 3 bases, with 10 bases sitting between them. Germline V lookup: CDR1 LGHNA, CDR2 YNFKEQ. CDR3 size: 14 residues. The CDR3 bases are TGTGCCAGCAGCCGCCTGACTAGCTACAATGAGCAGTTCTTC. It specifies CASSRLTSYNEQFF.

In its sample, this clonotype was seen a few times. CDR3 coding DNA: TGTGCCAGCAGCGTAGATACAGGGTTTATGGACACTGAAGCTTTCTTT. Protein sequence: CASSVDTGFMDTEAFF. V usage is TRBV9 and J usage is TRBJ1-1, with D possibly being TRBD1 (6 bases). Germline V CDR1 and CDR2: SGDLS, YYNGEE. V lost 0 bases and J 3 bases, leaving 15 bases between the germline ends. The CDR3 runs 16 residues.

There are a few counts of this clonotype. This chain joins TRBV5-4 and TRBJ2-3, with D perhaps matching TRBD2 (6 bases). Trimming removed 5 bases at V and 2 bases at J, with 12 bases between. This CDR3 has 14 amino acids. The germline V gene encodes CDR1 SGHNT and CDR2 YYREEE (reference sequence). CDR3 loop: CASSRERHTDTQYF. The CDR3 DNA reads as TGTGCCAGCAGTCGGGAGCGCCACACAGATACGCAGTATTTT.

This clonotype was counted a few times. The V gene is TRBV28, the J gene TRBJ2-3; the match to TRBD2 covers 10 bases. The CDR3 sequence is 16 residues long. Trimming took 4 bases from V and 1 from J; bases not matched to a gene: 5. The germline gives CDR1 MDHEN, CDR2 SYDVKM. The CDR3 region is CASSSGLAERTDTQYF. In nucleotides, the CDR3 is TGTGCCAGCAGTTCCGGACTAGCGGAGCGCACAGATACGCAGTATTTT.

In this sample, this clonotype turned up many times. The rearrangement links TRBV7-6 to TRBJ2-7; TRBD2 agrees at 10 bases. CDR1 and CDR2 (germline): SGHVS, FNYEAQ. V dropped 7 bases and J dropped 6; count of bases not matched to a gene: 9. CDR3 length: 14 amino acids. In DNA form, the CDR3 reads TGTGCCAGCACCCTCCTAGCGGGAGAGGTCGAGCAGTACTTC. Translated: CASTLLAGEVEQYF.

This clonotype was picked up a small number of times. The rearrangement uses TRBV4-3 and TRBJ2-5; D possibly uses TRBD1 or TRBD2 (5 bases each). The length of the CDR3 is 15 residues. Trimming shortened V by 0 bases and J by 5 bases, and 13 bases separated the two germline ends. Germline CDR1 and CDR2: LGHNA and YSLEER. CDR3 sequence (DNA): TGCGCCAGCAGCCAAGAATCGGGGCCCGAGGAGACCCAGTACTTC. Translating it yields CASSQESGPEETQYF.

This clonotype has more than one count but fewer than ten. Because the CDR3's place on the DNA is in doubt, the DNA is left out and the CDR3 is given as listed by TCRdb. This chain connects TRBV7-3 to TRBJ2-2; the DNA was not compared with TRBD1, the D call given in the table. Per the germline V gene, CDR1 is SGHTA and CDR2 is FQGTGA. Including both end residues, the CDR3 is 16 amino acids long. The chain's CDR3 is CASSLHLRGLPGSCFF.

This clonotype came up many times. This chain uses TRBV4-1 with TRBJ1-5; TRBD1 agrees at 7 bases. J was trimmed by 2 bases and V by 2 bases; bases with no gene match: 3. This CDR3 spans 15 amino acids. CDR1 MGHRA and CDR2 YSYEKL come from the germline V gene. CDR3 nucleotides: TGCGCCAGCAGCCAATACAGGGGACGCAATCAGCCCCAGCATTTT. Its protein is CASSQYRGRNQPQHF.

This clonotype was seen more than once but under ten times. The rearrangement uses TRBV6-4 and TRBJ2-1; possible D gene TRBD2, 5 bases. The germline CDR1 and CDR2 sequences are MRHNA and SNTAGT. With 2 bases removed from V and 0 bases from J, the gap between germline ends came to 14 bases. The CDR3 is 17 amino acids. CDR3 bases: TGTGCCAGCAGTGACAGGCTAGCCCAGAGCTCCTACAATGAGCAGTTCTTC. It is translated as CASSDRLAQSSYNEQFF.

This clonotype was counted many times. V gene TRBV10-3 combines with J gene TRBJ2-3, with 8 bases that match TRBD2. The CDR3 contains 17 residues. J was trimmed by 3 bases and V by 4 bases; bases with no gene match: 12. Germline V CDR1 and CDR2: ENHRY, SYGVKD. Here the CDR3 reads CAISGTSFQQGTDTQYF. The CDR3 DNA is TGTGCCATCAGTGGGACTAGCTTTCAGCAAGGGACAGATACGCAGTATTTT.

This clonotype was seen at least ten times. The rearrangement joins TRBV6-1 to TRBJ2-3; perhaps TRBD2 as D (5 bases). This CDR3 region has 14 residues. CDR1 is MNHNS and CDR2 is SASEGT in the germline V gene. Trimming left V 4 bases short and J 0 bases short, with 8 bases between. DNA of the CDR3: TGTGCCAGCAGTGGAGGCGGGAGCACAGATACGCAGTATTTT. This codes for CASSGGGSTDTQYF.

Only a few counts were recorded for this clonotype. The chain is built from TRBV24-1 and TRBJ2-2, with 11 bases lining up with TRBD2. The junction had 4 bases not matched to a gene; V was cut back by 1 base and J by 4 bases. The CDR3 contains 17 residues. CDR1 and CDR2 (germline): KGHDR, SFDVKD. The CDR3: CATSDFRLAGGTGELFF. Written as DNA, the CDR3 is TGTGCCACCAGTGATTTTAGGCTAGCGGGAGGCACCGGGGAGCTGTTTTTT.

The table lists this clonotype with a few counts. The gene calls are TRBV5-1 and TRBJ2-7, with 10 nucleotides matching TRBD2. After removal of 4 bases from V and 6 bases from J, the junction contained 13 bases not matched to a gene. The germline CDR1 and CDR2 sequences are SGHRS and YFSETQ. The CDR3 extends over 16 amino acids. The CDR3 sequence is CASSRGALAGAGEQYF. Here the CDR3 DNA reads TGCGCCAGCAGCCGCGGAGCTCTAGCGGGGGCTGGCGAGCAGTACTTC.